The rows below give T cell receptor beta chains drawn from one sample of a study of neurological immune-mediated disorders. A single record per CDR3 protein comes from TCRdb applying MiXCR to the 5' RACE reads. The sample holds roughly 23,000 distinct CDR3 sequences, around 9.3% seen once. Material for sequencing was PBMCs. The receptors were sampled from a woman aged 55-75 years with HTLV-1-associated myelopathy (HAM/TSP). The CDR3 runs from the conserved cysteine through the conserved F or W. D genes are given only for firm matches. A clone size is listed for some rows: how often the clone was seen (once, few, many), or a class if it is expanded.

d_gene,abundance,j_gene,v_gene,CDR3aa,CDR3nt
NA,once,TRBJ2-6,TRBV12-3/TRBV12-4,CAIRPSAGRTSGANVLTF,TGTGCTATCAGACCTAGCGCGGGACGGACTTCTGGGGCCAACGTCCTGACTTTC
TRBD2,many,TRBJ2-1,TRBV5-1,CASSAGAHYNEQFF,TGCGCCAGTTCAGCGGGGGCTCACTACAATGAGCAGTTCTTC
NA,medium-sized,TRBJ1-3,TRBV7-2,CASSPTVATNTIYF,TGTGCCAGCAGCCCGACCGTGGCGACAAACACCATATATTTT
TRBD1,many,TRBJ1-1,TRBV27,CASRETHRGIQMNTEAFF,TGTGCCAGCAGAGAAACGCACAGGGGGATTCAGATGAACACTGAAGCTTTCTTT
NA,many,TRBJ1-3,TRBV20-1,CSALLAASSGNTIYF,TGCAGTGCTCTCTTGGCAGCCAGTTCTGGAAACACCATATATTTT
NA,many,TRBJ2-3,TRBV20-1,CSASNTFTDTQYF,TGCAGTGCTAGTAACACATTCACAGATACGCAGTATTTT
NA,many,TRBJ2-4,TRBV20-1,CSASLAGLPKNIQYF,TGCAGTGCTAGCTTGGCGGGGCTGCCCAAAAACATTCAGTACTTC
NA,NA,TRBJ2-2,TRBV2,CASSVNPAPGELFF,TGTGCCAGCAGTGTCAACCCGGCCCCCGGGGAGCTGTTTTTT
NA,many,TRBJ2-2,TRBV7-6,CASSPIRGGLMVTGELFF,TGTGCCAGCAGCCCCATTCGTGGGGGGCTTATGGTCACCGGGGAGCTGTTTTTT
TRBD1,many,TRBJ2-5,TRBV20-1,CSASLPGGFSETQYF,TGCAGTGCCAGCTTGCCAGGGGGCTTTTCGGAGACCCAGTACTTC
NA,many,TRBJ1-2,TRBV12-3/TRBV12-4,CASSLWGGITNYGYTF,TGTGCCAGCAGTTTATGGGGAGGGATCACTAACTATGGCTACACCTTC
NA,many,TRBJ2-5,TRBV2,CASSEIREETQYF,TGTGCCAGCAGTGAAATTCGGGAAGAGACCCAGTACTTC
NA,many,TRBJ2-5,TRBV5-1,CASSLEVETQYF,TGCGCCAGCAGCTTGGAGGTGGAGACCCAGTACTTC
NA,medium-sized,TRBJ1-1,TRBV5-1,CASSLAGGTYTEAFF,TGCGCCAGCAGCTTGGCAGGCGGAACTTACACTGAAGCTTTCTTT
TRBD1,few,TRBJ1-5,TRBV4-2,CASSQDGTGGLQPQHF,TGTGCCAGCAGCCAAGATGGGACAGGGGGCTTGCAGCCCCAGCATTTT
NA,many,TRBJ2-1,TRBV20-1,CSARDGGGNEQFF,TGCAGTGCTAGAGATGGTGGGGGAAATGAGCAGTTCTTC
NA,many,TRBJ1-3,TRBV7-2,CASSLTSGTHPGNTIYF,TGTGCCAGCAGCTTAACCTCCGGGACCCACCCTGGAAACACCATATATTTT
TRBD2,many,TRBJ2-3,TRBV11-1,CASTAGTSGNFRTDTQYF,TGTGCCAGCACCGCAGGGACTAGCGGGAACTTTCGCACAGATACGCAGTATTTT
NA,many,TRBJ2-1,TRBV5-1,CASSPLAATISSNEQFF,TGCGCCAGCAGCCCCTTGGCCGCCACCATTTCAAGCAATGAGCAGTTCTTC
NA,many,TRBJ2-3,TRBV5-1,CASSLGLPTDTQYF,TGCGCCAGCAGCCTGGGACTTCCCACAGATACGCAGTATTTT
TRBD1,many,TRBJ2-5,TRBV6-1,CASTRGIETQYF,TGTGCCAGCACCAGGGGGATAGAGACCCAGTACTTC
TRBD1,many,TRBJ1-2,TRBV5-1,CASSSGQGRGLGYTF,TGCGCCAGCAGCTCTGGACAGGGAAGAGGGCTTGGCTACACCTTC
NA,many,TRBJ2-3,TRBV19,CASSISGTSTDTQYF,TGTGCCAGTAGTATATCCGGGACTAGCACAGATACGCAGTATTTT
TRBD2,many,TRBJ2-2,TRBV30,CAWSGRTRFTGELFF,TGTGCCTGGAGTGGTCGGACTAGATTCACCGGGGAGCTGTTTTTT
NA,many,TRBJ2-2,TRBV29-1,CSVAPSGTGELFF,TGCAGCGTGGCCCCGAGTGGAACCGGGGAGCTGTTTTTT
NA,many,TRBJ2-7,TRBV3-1,CASSQESDWSYEQYF,TGTGCCAGCAGCCAAGAATCGGACTGGTCCTACGAGCAGTACTTC
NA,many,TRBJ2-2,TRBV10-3,CAIRGTGELFF,TGTGCCATCAGAGGTACCGGGGAGCTGTTTTTT
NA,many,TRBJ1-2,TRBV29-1,CSVVEGTYGYTF,TGCAGCGTTGTGGAGGGGACCTATGGCTACACCTTC
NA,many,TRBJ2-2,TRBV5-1,CASSLQGGLTGELFF,TGCGCCAGCAGCTTGCAGGGTGGTTTGACCGGGGAGCTGTTTTTT
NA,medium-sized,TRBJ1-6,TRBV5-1,CASRIGQRDSPLHF,TGCGCCAGCAGAATCGGACAGCGGGATTCACCCCTCCACTTT
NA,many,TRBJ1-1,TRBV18,CASSAGVQRDTEAFF,TGTGCCAGCTCGGCTGGGGTTCAAAGAGACACTGAAGCTTTCTTT
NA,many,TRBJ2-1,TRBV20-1,CSANELLGYNEQFF,TGCAGTGCTAATGAGCTACTAGGGTACAATGAGCAGTTCTTC
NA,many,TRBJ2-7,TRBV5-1,CASSFSSQGEQYF,TGCGCCAGCAGTTTTTCGAGTCAGGGGGAGCAGTACTTC
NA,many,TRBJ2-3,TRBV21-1,CASSKARALITDTQYF,TGTGCCAGCAGCAAAGCGAGGGCCCTGATCACAGATACGCAGTATTTT
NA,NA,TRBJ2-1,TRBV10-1,CASSVREEEFF,TGCGCCAGCAGTGTCAGGGAGGAGGAGTTCTTC
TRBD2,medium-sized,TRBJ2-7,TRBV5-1,CASSIGLAAYEQYF,TGCGCCAGCAGCATAGGACTAGCGGCCTACGAGCAGTACTTC
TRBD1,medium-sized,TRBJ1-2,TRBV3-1,CASSQRGQTYGYTF,TGTGCCAGCAGCCAAAGGGGACAGACCTATGGCTACACCTTC
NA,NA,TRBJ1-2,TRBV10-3,CAISDGGGYTF,TGTGCCATCAGTGACGGGGGTGGCTACACCTTC
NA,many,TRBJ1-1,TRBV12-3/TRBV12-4,CASSFYAGEAFF,TGTGCCAGCAGTTTTTACGCGGGTGAAGCTTTCTTT
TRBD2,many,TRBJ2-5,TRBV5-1,CASALSGGFQETQYF,TGCGCCAGCGCTCTTAGCGGGGGGTTTCAAGAGACCCAGTACTTC
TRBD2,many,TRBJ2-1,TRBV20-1,CSARVLAGVALDEQFF,TGCAGTGCTAGAGTTCTAGCGGGGGTTGCGTTGGATGAGCAGTTCTTC
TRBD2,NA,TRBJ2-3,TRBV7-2,CASSSKTSGGAKDTQYF,TGTGCCAGCAGCTCCAAGACTAGCGGGGGGGCCAAAGATACGCAGTATTTT
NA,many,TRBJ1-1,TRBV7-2,CASSLGTTPTEAFF,TGTGCCAGCAGCTTAGGGACGACTCCCACTGAAGCTTTCTTT
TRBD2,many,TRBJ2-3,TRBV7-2,CASSIRLTGGSDTQYF,TGTGCCAGCAGCATCAGACTAACGGGGGGTTCAGATACGCAGTATTTT
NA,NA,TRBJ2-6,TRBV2,CASSGEGFGANVLTF,TGTGCCAGCAGTGGAGAGGGCTTTGGGGCCAACGTCCTGACTTTC
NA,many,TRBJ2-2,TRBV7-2,CASSLVGELFF,TGTGCCAGCAGCTTAGTCGGGGAGCTGTTTTTT
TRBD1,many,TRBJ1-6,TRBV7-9,CASSSLSTYRGTGSPLHF,TGTGCCAGCAGCTCCCTCTCCACTTACAGGGGTACGGGGTCACCCCTCCACTTT
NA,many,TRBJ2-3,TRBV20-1,CSAIRVSDTQYF,TGCAGTGCTATCAGGGTTTCAGATACGCAGTATTTT